These 32 T cell receptor beta chains came from one sample sequenced in a study of cytomegalovirus exposure and HLA in healthy donors. PCR was performed using 60 Vbeta and 13 Jbeta primers. Using immunoSEQ multiplex PCR, the repertoire was profiled, and TCRdb retains in-frame clones only, with some absent. The sample holds 80,000 to 100,000 clones, roughly 83% seen once. Specimen: PBMCs. The receptors stem from a male donor in good health and CMV-seropositive.

J is TRBJ2-7 and V is TRBV6-5; 8 bases line up with TRBD1. Trimming took 7 bases from V and 3 from J; bases not matched to a gene: 8. The CDR3 runs to 14 residues. Germline CDR1 is MNHEY and CDR2 is SVGAGI. CDR3 DNA sequence: TGTGCCAGCAACCCAGACAGGGGAGACTACGAGCAGTACTTC. This translates into CASNPDRGDYEQYF.

The J gene is TRBJ2-5, the V gene TRBV4-1; tentatively, D is TRBD2 (5 bases). The V gene lost 0 bases and the J gene lost 5 bases, with 16 bases spanning the gap. Looked up from germline, CDR1 is MGHRA and CDR2 is YSYEKL. This CDR3 is built from 16 residues. Written as DNA, the CDR3 is TGCGCCAGCAGCCAAGATCTAGGCGGGTTACAGGAGACCCAGTACTTC. It codes for CASSQDLGGLQETQYF.

The chain uses TRBV5-1 and TRBJ2-1, with 8 positions matching TRBD1. Trimming took 3 bases from V and 0 from J; bases not matched to a gene: 2. Germline CDR1 is SGHRS and CDR2 is YFSETQ. This CDR3 has 15 amino acids. In DNA, the CDR3 is TGCGCCAGCAGCTCGGACAGGGTCTCCTACAATGAGCAGTTCTTC. Translated, it gives CASSSDRVSYNEQFF.

The chain recombines TRBV6-6 with TRBJ2-1; D might be TRBD1 (6 bases). The CDR3 has 13 residues. The ends were cut back, 5 bases at V and 3 bases at J, with 8 bases in the middle. CDR1 and CDR2 from the germline V gene are MNHNY and SVGAGI (reference sequence). CDR3 amino acids: CASSQGYYNEQFF. Here the CDR3 DNA reads TGTGCCAGCAGTCAGGGGTACTACAATGAGCAGTTCTTC.

This clone was counted only a few times. The rearrangement uses TRBV6-4 and TRBJ1-1, with TRBD1 matching over 10 bases. CDR1 and CDR2 from the germline V gene are MRHNA and SNTAGT. This CDR3 is 14 amino acids long. J gave up 5 bases and V 6 bases, and 6 bases lay outside the gene matches. CDR3 sequence reads: CASSAGQGETEAFF. The CDR3 DNA is TGTGCCAGCAGCGCAGGACAGGGGGAAACTGAAGCTTTCTTT.

The genes are TRBV6-1 and TRBJ1-5, with 7 bases aligning to TRBD1. Germline V gene sequence: CDR1 MNHNS, CDR2 SASEGT. CDR3 size: 19 residues. The V gene end was trimmed by 3 bases and the J gene end by 0 bases; junction bases not matched to a gene: 14. CDR3 sequence: CASSDRGSPERYSNQPQHF. The CDR3 nucleotides read TGTGCCAGCAGTGACAGGGGGAGCCCCGAGAGATATAGCAATCAGCCCCAGCATTTT.

The chain links TRBV4-1 to TRBJ2-1, with D hard to call. Trimming took off 0 bases at V and 0 bases at J, with 12 bases between the two ends. The CDR3 covers 17 residues. CDR1 is MGHRA, CDR2 YSYEKL, per germline. The DNA of the CDR3 is TGCGCCAGCAGCCAAGAATCCAGGCAGAGCTCCTACAATGAGCAGTTCTTC. It translates to CASSQESRQSSYNEQFF.

The chain carries TRBV5-1 and TRBJ1-1; D uncertain. This CDR3 comprises 15 residues. Trimming pared 0 bases from V and 1 base from J, leaving 10 bases between. From germline, CDR1 is SGHRS and CDR2 YFSETQ. CDR3 protein: CASSLDLQTNTEAFF. The CDR3 nucleotides are TGCGCCAGCAGCTTGGATCTACAGACGAACACTGAAGCTTTCTTT.

This clone came up once. The rearrangement joins TRBV30 to TRBJ1-5, with 11 bases fitting TRBD1. Trimming took 3 bases from V and 7 from J; bases not matched to a gene: 8. The CDR3 totals 15 residues. Germline V lookup: CDR1 GTSNPN, CDR2 SVGIG (reference sequence). This CDR3 is CAWRDRGLGRQPQHF. The CDR3 bases are TGTGCCTGGAGGGACAGGGGGCTTGGTAGACAGCCCCAGCATTTT. Using reference TRBV30 and TRBJ1-5 for the parts outside the CDR3, the full variable domain is SQTIHQWPATLVQPVGSPLSLECTVEGTSNPNLYWYRQAAGRGLQLLFYSVGIGQISSEVPQNLSASRPQDRQFILSSKKLLLSDSGFYLCAWRDRGLGRQPQHFGDGTRLSIL.

This CDR3 reads CASSIGQLGAEAFF. DNA for the CDR3: TGTGCCAGTAGTATCGGACAGCTAGGCGCTGAAGCTTTCTTT. The chain has TRBV19 and TRBJ1-1, with TRBD1 as a possible D gene (6 bases). The CDR3 contains 14 residues. Germline V gene sequence: CDR1 LNHDA, CDR2 SQIVND (reference sequence). V was cut by 3 bases and J by 6 bases, with 14 bases left in between.

This clone was recorded once. This chain links TRBV30 with TRBJ1-2; TRBD1 aligns across 9 bases. V shed 2 bases and J 8 bases; nucleotides not matched to a gene: 12. The CDR3 extends over 15 amino acids. Germline CDR1 is GTSNPN and CDR2 is SVGIG (reference sequence). In DNA, the CDR3 is TGTGCCTGGAGTCACCACGGGACAGGGAGCGGAGGCTACACCTTC. Translated: CAWSHHGTGSGGYTF.

This chain connects TRBV6-6 to TRBJ1-4; perhaps TRBD1 as D (5 bases). Germline V gives CDR1 MNHNY, CDR2 SVGAGI (reference sequence). The CDR3 is 15 residues long. V lost 5 bases, J lost 0 bases, and 10 bases lay in between. The CDR3 reads CASSTGVATNEKLFF. The CDR3 bases are TGTGCCAGCAGTACGGGGGTTGCAACTAATGAAAAACTGTTTTTT.

This clone was counted a single time. The genes are TRBV6-5 and TRBJ1-1, with D hard to call. V lost 4 bases, J lost 2 bases, and 11 bases lay in between. The germline CDR1 and CDR2 sequences are MNHEY and SVGAGI. The CDR3 loop spans 14 amino acids. The CDR3 loop reads CASSSGLFNTEAFF. The DNA for the CDR3 is TGTGCCAGCAGTTCCGGACTGTTCAACACTGAAGCTTTCTTT.

J is TRBJ1-2 and V is TRBV6-5; no firm D call. V lost 6 bases and J 4 bases, leaving 12 bases between the germline ends. Germline V gives CDR1 MNHEY, CDR2 SVGAGI. The CDR3 length is 13 residues. The CDR3 here is CASSLKGSYGYTF. In DNA, the CDR3 is TGTGCCAGCAGCCTAAAAGGGAGCTATGGCTACACCTTC.

The V call is TRBV27, the J call TRBJ1-5, with a possible D match to TRBD1 (6 bases). The V end lost 5 bases, the J end lost 3 bases, and 26 bases lay between the germline ends. Germline CDR1 MNHEY, CDR2 SMNVEV (reference sequence). This CDR3 is built from 19 residues. The CDR3 DNA is TGTGCCAGCAGTACCCCCAATAACAGGGAGATACTTCTCAATCAGCCCCAGCATTTT. This encodes CASSTPNNREILLNQPQHF.

The chain carries TRBV6-5 and TRBJ1-3; no definite D call. The CDR3 runs 14 residues. The germline CDR1 and CDR2 sequences are MNHEY and SVGAGI. V was clipped by 5 bases and J by 4 bases, with 12 bases between them. Here the CDR3 reads CASSGPGVGNTIYF. In DNA form, the CDR3 reads TGTGCCAGCAGTGGCCCCGGGGTCGGAAACACCATATATTTT.

J is TRBJ2-5 and V is TRBV6-4; the match to TRBD2 covers 11 bases. Germline V gives CDR1 MRHNA, CDR2 SNTAGT. J was trimmed by 3 bases and V by 8 bases; bases with no gene match: 14. This CDR3 region has 17 residues. CDR3 in amino acids: CASWRRIPGLAEETQYF. The DNA of the CDR3 is TGTGCCAGCTGGCGGCGGATACCGGGACTAGCGGAAGAGACCCAGTACTTC.

The chain combines TRBV12-5 with TRBJ1-5; D is undetermined. Germline CDR1 reads LGHNT; CDR2 reads FRNRAP. The CDR3 extends over 16 amino acids. V lost 5 bases and J 7 bases, leaving 21 bases between the germline ends. CDR3 protein: CASGVLSLRLRQPQHF. The CDR3 DNA sequence: TGTGCTAGTGGTGTCTTAAGCTTGAGATTGAGACAGCCCCAGCATTTT.

The rearrangement uses TRBV7-2 and TRBJ1-1, with 9 nucleotides matching TRBD1. V gave up 5 bases and J gave up 6 bases; unmatched junction bases: 7. Germline V gene lookup returns CDR1 SGHTA and CDR2 FQGNSA. The CDR3 runs to 14 residues. The CDR3 DNA is TGTGCCAGCAGCATCCGGGACAGGGAACCTGAAGCTTTCTTT. Translating it yields CASSIRDREPEAFF.

The rearrangement uses TRBV5-6 and TRBJ1-4, with a possible D match to TRBD1 (5 bases). Germline loops: CDR1 SGHDT, CDR2 YYEEEE. Trimming pared 5 bases from V and 6 bases from J, leaving 20 bases between. The CDR3 has 16 residues. The CDR3 region is CASRPIRDPGDEKLFF. CDR3 DNA: TGTGCCAGCAGACCTATCCGGGACCCGGGAGATGAAAAACTGTTTTTT.

The gene calls are TRBV7-3 and TRBJ2-7, with TRBD2 identical over 7 bases. The CDR3 runs 14 residues. V lost 5 bases and J lost 5; bases outside the gene matches: 9. Germline CDR1 reads SGHTA; CDR2 reads FQGTGA. This chain's CDR3 is CASSPVGGSDEQYF. Written as DNA, the CDR3 is TGTGCCAGCAGCCCAGTGGGGGGGTCGGACGAGCAGTACTTC.

This rearrangement joins TRBV5-6 to TRBJ1-2; D is undetermined. The germline gives CDR1 SGHDT, CDR2 YYEEEE. The CDR3 covers 13 residues. The V gene lost 2 bases and the J gene lost 1 base, with 6 bases spanning the gap. Here the CDR3 DNA reads TGTGCCAGCAGCTTAGAGTTTAACTATGGCTACACCTTC. Protein product: CASSLEFNYGYTF.

The chain couples TRBV5-6 to TRBJ1-2, with D perhaps matching TRBD1 (5 bases). This CDR3 spans 12 amino acids. V was clipped by 4 bases and J by 3 bases, with 7 bases between them. Germline CDR1 and CDR2: SGHDT and YYEEEE. Written as DNA, the CDR3 is TGTGCCAGCAGCCAGACAGACTATGGCTACACCTTC. Translation gives CASSQTDYGYTF.

In its sample, this clone was seen a few times. The chain employs TRBV5-1 and TRBJ1-1; tentatively, D is TRBD1 (5 bases). Germline V CDR1 and CDR2: SGHRS, YFSETQ. The V end lost 4 bases, the J end lost 0 bases, and 16 bases lay between the germline ends. The length of the CDR3 is 16 residues. CDR3 DNA: TGCGCCAGCAGCCCGCGTACAACAGGACTGAACACTGAAGCTTTCTTT. Its translation: CASSPRTTGLNTEAFF.

The V and J genes are TRBV10-3 and TRBJ2-7; D is perhaps TRBD1 (5 bases). This CDR3 has 18 amino acids. V shed 2 bases and J shed 4 bases, with 24 bases lying between them. CDR1 and CDR2 from the germline V gene are ENHRY and SYGVKD. The CDR3 loop reads CAISETYRQTFLPYEQYF. CDR3 coding DNA: TGTGCCATCAGTGAGACTTACAGACAGACCTTTCTCCCTTACGAGCAGTACTTC.

J is TRBJ2-7 and V is TRBV4-2; 7 positions agree with TRBD1. The V gene end was trimmed by 6 bases and the J gene end by 0 bases; junction bases not matched to a gene: 2. From germline, CDR1 is LGHNA and CDR2 YNFKEQ. This CDR3 is 13 amino acids long. The CDR3 reads CASRRDSSYEQYF. In DNA, the CDR3 is TGTGCCAGCAGACGGGACAGCTCCTACGAGCAGTACTTC.

There are a few counts of this clone. V is TRBV5-1 and J is TRBJ1-2, with 8 positions matching TRBD1. V lost 4 bases, J lost 4 bases, and 9 bases stayed unmatched. CDR1 SGHRS and CDR2 YFSETQ come from the germline V gene. This CDR3 spans 15 amino acids. The CDR3 region is CASSEDRAPIYGYTF. CDR3 DNA: TGCGCCAGCAGCGAGGACAGGGCCCCTATCTATGGCTACACCTTC.

The chain combines TRBV6-1 with TRBJ2-2, with 7 positions matching TRBD1. CDR3 length: 15 residues. The V and J ends lost 6 bases and 2 bases, in that order; junction bases with no gene match: 6. Germline values: CDR1 MNHNS, CDR2 SASEGT. CDR3 in amino acids: CASRTGRRNTGELFF. DNA of the CDR3: TGTGCCAGCAGGACAGGGCGCAGAAACACCGGGGAGCTGTTTTTT.

This clone appeared a few times. This chain uses TRBV5-1 with TRBJ1-1; 7 bases are a match to TRBD1. The V gene's germline CDR1 is SGHRS and CDR2 YFSETQ. V was clipped by 2 bases and J by 3 bases; unmatched bases: 13. The CDR3 runs to 17 residues. CDR3 loop: CASSLRPGLRGDTEAFF. The CDR3 DNA is TGCGCCAGCAGCTTACGACCGGGCCTCAGGGGGGACACTGAAGCTTTCTTT.

Details on this clone: The same CDR3 is also encoded by other DNA sequences in this sample. The gene calls are TRBV5-1 and TRBJ2-3; possibly TRBD2 for D (5 bases). Trimming stripped 1 base from V and 0 bases from J, with 6 bases between. The CDR3 has 14 residues. The germline V gene encodes CDR1 SGHRS and CDR2 YFSETQ. The CDR3 sequence: CASSLSGSTDTQYF. CDR3 DNA sequence: TGCGCCAGCAGCTTGAGCGGTAGCACAGATACGCAGTATTTT.

The gene calls are TRBV7-6 and TRBJ2-7; D is ambiguous. The CDR3 length is 13 residues. The V and J ends lost 1 base and 2 bases respectively, with 6 bases between them. Germline V gene sequence: CDR1 SGHVS, CDR2 FNYEAQ. The CDR3 region is CASSLDTTYEQYF. The DNA of the CDR3 is TGTGCCAGCAGCTTAGACACGACCTACGAGCAGTACTTC.

This clone was picked up one time. The rearrangement links TRBV30 to TRBJ2-7; 8 bases line up with TRBD1. The V gene end was trimmed by 2 bases and the J gene end by 5 bases; junction bases not matched to a gene: 8. The length of the CDR3 is 14 residues. Germline V gives CDR1 GTSNPN, CDR2 SVGIG (reference sequence). CDR3 amino acids: CAWSTDRGPNEQYF. The CDR3, as DNA: TGTGCCTGGAGTACAGACAGGGGCCCCAACGAGCAGTACTTC.